This T cell receptor (beta chain) was sequenced for a study of shared clonotypes between healthy human individuals. Overall study context: With ages of 18 to 49, the donors were a couple of women and three men.

Only CD45RO-negative cells positively selected for CCR7 counted as naive CD8 cells, so terminally differentiated effector memory CD45RA+ cells were excluded. This clone was picked up one time. The protocol was immunoSEQ multiplex PCR, while the TCRdb copy is restricted to in-frame clones and leaves out a portion. This sample carries about 2 million clones, 85% to 95% of them seen once, and the ten largest clones take under 1.5%. The receptor was isolated from a man between 18 and 35 years old in good health. Material: naive CD8+ T cells sorted from blood.

CDR3 nucleotides: TGTGCCAGCAGGAGCCCGGGACAGGGGGCGAATGAAGCTTTCTTT. Its protein product is CASRSPGQGANEAFF. This chain joins TRBV6-6 and TRBJ1-1; 12 bases map to TRBD1. The CDR3 has 15 residues. Germline lookup yields CDR1 MNHNY and CDR2 SVGAGI (reference sequence). With V trimmed by 6 bases and J by 7 bases, 9 bases remained unmatched.